This is a list of T cell receptor beta chains from one sample in a study of blood T cell repertoires in COVID-19. Using immunoSEQ multiplex PCR, the repertoire was profiled, and TCRdb retains in-frame clones only, with some absent. Counted here are just over 650,000 clones, about nine tenths occurring once; the ten biggest clones make up over 0.2%. Source material: peripheral blood. These receptors all stem from a woman aged 18-29 years with acute or convalescent COVID-19. The CDR3 runs from the conserved cysteine through the conserved F or W. Fields, in order: CDR3 length, clone size, V gene, D gene, J gene, CDR3 protein, CDR3 DNA. The D gene is left open where the match is weak. Clone size is not always given. Where it is, it says once, few, many or a class for expanded clones.

>15|.|TRBV5-6|.|TRBJ1-3
CASSVRQASGNTIYF
TGTGCCAGCAGCGTGCGACAGGCCTCTGGAAACACCATATATTTT
>14|.|TRBV19|TRBD1|TRBJ1-5
CASSLTGSNQPQHF
TGTGCCAGTAGCTTGACAGGGAGCAATCAGCCCCAGCATTTT
>16|.|TRBV9|TRBD1|TRBJ1-1
CASSPREGAWNTEAFF
TGTGCCAGCAGCCCACGGGAGGGGGCCTGGAACACTGAAGCTTTCTTT
>11|.|TRBV2|.|TRBJ1-4
CARQDNEKLFF
TGTGCCAGACAGGACAACGAAAAACTGTTTTTT
>12|once|TRBV27|TRBD1|TRBJ2-7
CASSSTGDEQYF
TGTGCCAGCAGTTCTACAGGGGACGAGCAGTACTTC
>15|.|TRBV4-3|.|TRBJ1-2
CASSQDRGRVMGYTF
TGCGCCAGCAGCCAAGATCGAGGCCGCGTTATGGGCTACACCTTC
>15|.|TRBV11-2|TRBD1|TRBJ2-2
CASSPQGWYTGELFF
TGTGCCAGCAGCCCACAGGGGTGGTACACCGGGGAGCTGTTTTTT
>17|.|TRBV28|TRBD1|TRBJ2-7
CASSSPGQGPLSYEQYF
TGTGCCAGCAGTTCCCCGGGACAGGGGCCACTTTCCTACGAGCAGTACTTC
>16|.|TRBV10-3|.|TRBJ1-2
CAISESTGPESYGYTF
TGTGCCATCAGTGAGTCTACAGGGCCCGAGTCCTATGGCTACACCTTC
>11|few|TRBV20-1|TRBD1|TRBJ1-1
CSVPDRLEAFF
TGCAGTGTTCCGGACAGGCTGGAAGCTTTCTTT
>15|.|TRBV5-4|.|TRBJ1-2
CASSLGPGFQGGDTF
TGTGCCAGCAGCTTGGGGCCCGGATTCCAAGGGGGGGACACCTTC
>14|.|TRBV29-1|.|TRBJ1-2
CSVKDEGTNYGYTF
TGCAGCGTTAAAGATGAGGGAACTAACTATGGCTACACCTTC
>13|.|TRBV7-2|TRBD1|TRBJ1-2
CASSSTGVYGYTF
TGTGCCAGCAGCTCCACAGGGGTGTATGGCTACACCTTC
>13|.|TRBV2|TRBD1|TRBJ1-2
CASSDDRGFGYTF
TGTGCCAGCAGTGATGACAGGGGGTTTGGCTACACCTTC
>16|few|TRBV4-2|TRBD2|TRBJ2-1
CASSHSSAGEGNEQFF
TGTGCCAGCAGCCACTCCTCAGCGGGGGAGGGCAATGAGCAGTTCTTC
>15|.|TRBV9|.|TRBJ2-5
CASSFRGDFQETQYF
TGTGCCAGCAGCTTCAGAGGGGACTTTCAAGAGACCCAGTACTTC
>13|.|TRBV28|.|TRBJ1-1
CASSGKMNTEAFF
TGTGCCAGCAGCGGTAAGATGAACACTGAAGCTTTCTTT
>16|.|TRBV9|TRBD1|TRBJ2-2
CASSVADRANTGELFF
TGTGCCAGCAGCGTCGCGGACAGGGCGAACACCGGGGAGCTGTTTTTT
>16|.|TRBV5-6|TRBD1|TRBJ2-4
CASRKTGVLAKNIQYF
TGTGCCAGCAGGAAGACAGGGGTCCTGGCCAAAAACATTCAGTACTTC
>14|.|TRBV6-2/TRBV6-3|.|TRBJ1-5
CASSYDSYYQPQHF
TGTGCCAGCAGTTACGACAGTTATTATCAGCCCCAGCATTTT
>15|.|TRBV2|TRBD1|TRBJ1-5
CASSEKGSGGQPQHF
TGTGCCAGCAGTGAAAAGGGATCAGGGGGCCAGCCCCAGCATTTT
>14|.|TRBV4-3|.|TRBJ1-2
CASSQVPQGYGYTF
TGCGCCAGCAGCCAAGTTCCCCAGGGATATGGCTACACCTTC
>11|.|TRBV6-5|TRBD1|TRBJ1-2
CASRTGDGYTF
TGTGCCAGTCGGACAGGGGATGGCTACACCTTC